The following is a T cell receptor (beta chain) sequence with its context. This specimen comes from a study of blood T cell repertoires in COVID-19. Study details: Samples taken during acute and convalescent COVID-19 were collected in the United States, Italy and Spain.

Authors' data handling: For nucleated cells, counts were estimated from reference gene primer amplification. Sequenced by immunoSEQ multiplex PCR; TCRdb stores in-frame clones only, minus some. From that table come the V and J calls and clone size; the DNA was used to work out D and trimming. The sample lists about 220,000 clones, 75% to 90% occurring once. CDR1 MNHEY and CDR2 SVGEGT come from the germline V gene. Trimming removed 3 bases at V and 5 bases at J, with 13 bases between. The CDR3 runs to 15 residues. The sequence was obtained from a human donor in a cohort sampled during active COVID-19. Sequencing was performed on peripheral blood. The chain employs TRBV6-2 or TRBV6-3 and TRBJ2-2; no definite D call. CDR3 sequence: CASSYIRKRTGELFF. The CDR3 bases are TGTGCCAGCAGTTATATCAGGAAACGGACCGGGGAGCTGTTTTTT.